This T cell receptor (beta chain) was obtained from a study of cytomegalovirus exposure and HLA in healthy donors. CDR1 is SGDLS, CDR2 YYNGEE, per germline. V shed 7 bases, J shed 2 bases, and the junction held 10 bases outside the gene matches. The CDR3 loop spans 17 amino acids. This PCR relied on a set of 60 Vbeta primers and 13 Jbeta primers. Assay used: immunoSEQ multiplex PCR; TCRdb lists only in-frame clones, some missing. Seen here are some 78,000 clones, approximately 80% observed once, and the top ten hold roughly a quarter. The genes are TRBV9 and TRBJ2-2; TRBD2 matches 11 bases. Sequenced sample: PBMCs. The sequence came from a woman between 50 and 59 years old in good health and CMV-seropositive. The CDR3 DNA follows: TGTGCCAGCCAACCGACTAGCGGGGCTATAAACACCGGGGAGCTGTTTTTT. It specifies CASQPTSGAINTGELFF.